Listed below are T cell receptor beta chains from one sample, sequenced in a study of Graves' ophthalmopathy and Graves' hyperthyroidism. Each CDR3 protein gets one entry after TCRdb re-called the multiplex PCR reads with MiXCR. The table records 200,000 to 250,000 distinct CDR3 sequences, around 45% of them present only once. Sequenced material: peripheral blood. Every receptor here comes from an adult man with Graves' ophthalmopathy. CDR3s include the opening cysteine and the closing phenylalanine or tryptophan. A D gene is named only where the DNA matches it firmly. Clone size, where shown, is once, few, many, or a class for clones that have expanded.

D	size	V	J	CDR3	DNA
TRBD1	-	TRBV5-4	TRBJ2-5	CASSPGTGGEGWTQYF	TGTGCCAGCAGCCCCGGGACAGGGGGCGAGGGATGGACCCAGTACTTC
-	-	TRBV16	TRBJ2-7	CASSRQQGSSYEQYF	TGTGCCAGCAGCCGCCAACAGGGTTCCTCCTACGAGCAGTACTTC
TRBD1	-	TRBV29-1	TRBJ2-7	CSVLRDRGTRFHEQYF	TGCAGCGTCCTCCGGGACAGGGGGACGAGGTTCCACGAGCAGTACTTC
-	few	TRBV20-1	TRBJ1-5	CSALSGGNQPQHF	TGCAGTGCTCTGTCGGGGGGAAATCAGCCCCAGCATTTT
TRBD1	few	TRBV7-9	TRBJ1-1	CASSLRQGVNTEAFF	TGTGCCAGCAGCTTGCGACAGGGGGTGAACACTGAAGCTTTCTTT
-	few	TRBV4-1	TRBJ2-7	CASSQVVDSVYEQYF	TGCGCCAGCAGCCAAGTGGTGGACTCGGTCTACGAGCAGTACTTC
-	few	TRBV29-1	TRBJ2-7	CSIRSQEGNSYEQYF	TGCAGCATTAGAAGCCAGGAGGGGAACTCCTACGAGCAGTACTTC
TRBD1	few	TRBV7-8	TRBJ1-2	CASSSRQGYGYTF	TGTGCCAGCAGCTCCCGACAGGGATATGGCTACACCTTC
-	many	TRBV10-3	TRBJ1-2	CASNDRAPLRYGYTF	TGTGCCTCCAACGACCGGGCCCCACTCCGCTATGGCTACACCTTC
-	-	TRBV20-1	TRBJ1-2	CSARRGVDDYGYTF	TGCAGTGCTAGGAGAGGTGTCGATGACTATGGCTACACCTTC
TRBD1	few	TRBV20-1	TRBJ1-5	CSARDLTGGRGQPQHF	TGCAGTGCTAGAGATCTGACAGGGGGAAGGGGTCAGCCCCAGCATTTT
-	-	TRBV5-6	TRBJ2-1	CASSLGGLAMPREQFF	TGTGCCAGCAGCTTAGGCGGGCTAGCTATGCCTCGGGAGCAGTTCTTC
-	-	TRBV2	TRBJ1-1	CASTGSFRSREAFF	TGTGCCAGCACCGGATCCTTCCGAAGTCGTGAAGCTTTCTTT
-	-	TRBV5-1	TRBJ1-6	CASSLGEAYNNSPLHF	TGCGCCAGCAGCTTGGGAGAGGCATACAATAATTCACCCCTCCACTTT
-	many	TRBV5-1	TRBJ2-5	CASSLAGVGRETQYF	TGCGCCAGCAGCTTGGCCGGAGTGGGGAGAGAGACCCAGTACTTC
-	-	TRBV3-1	TRBJ1-3	CASSQDPVSSGNTIYF	TGTGCCAGCAGCCAAGATCCTGTTTCCTCTGGAAACACCATATATTTT
TRBD2	-	TRBV7-2	TRBJ2-2	CASSLVRLAVYNEQFF	TGTGCCAGCAGCTTAGTCCGACTAGCGGTCTACAATGAGCAGTTTTTT